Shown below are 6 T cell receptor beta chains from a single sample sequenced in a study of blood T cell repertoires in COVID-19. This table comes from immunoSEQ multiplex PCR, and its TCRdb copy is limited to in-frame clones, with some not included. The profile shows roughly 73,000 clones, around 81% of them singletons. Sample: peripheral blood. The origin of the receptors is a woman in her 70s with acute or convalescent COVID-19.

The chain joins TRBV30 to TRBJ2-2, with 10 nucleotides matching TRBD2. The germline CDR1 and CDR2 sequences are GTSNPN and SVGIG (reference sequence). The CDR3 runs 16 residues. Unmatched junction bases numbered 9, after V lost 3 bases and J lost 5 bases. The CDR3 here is CAWRSGRARGTGELFF. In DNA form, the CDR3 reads TGTGCCTGGAGGAGCGGGAGGGCTAGGGGAACCGGGGAGCTGTTTTTT.

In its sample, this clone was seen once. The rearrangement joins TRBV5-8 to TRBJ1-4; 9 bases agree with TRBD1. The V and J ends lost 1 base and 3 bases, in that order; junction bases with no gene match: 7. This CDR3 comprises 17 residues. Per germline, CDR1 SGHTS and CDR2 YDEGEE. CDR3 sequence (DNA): TGTGCCAGCAGCTTGCTACAGGGGGCGGCGGCTAATGAAAAACTGTTTTTT. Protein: CASSLLQGAAANEKLFF.

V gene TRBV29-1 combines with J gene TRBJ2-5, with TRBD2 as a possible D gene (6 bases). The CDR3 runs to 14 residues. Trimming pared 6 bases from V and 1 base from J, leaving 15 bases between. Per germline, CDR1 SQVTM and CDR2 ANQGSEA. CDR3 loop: CSVVPRETQETQYF. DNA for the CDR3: TGCAGCGTAGTACCACGGGAGACCCAAGAGACCCAGTACTTC.

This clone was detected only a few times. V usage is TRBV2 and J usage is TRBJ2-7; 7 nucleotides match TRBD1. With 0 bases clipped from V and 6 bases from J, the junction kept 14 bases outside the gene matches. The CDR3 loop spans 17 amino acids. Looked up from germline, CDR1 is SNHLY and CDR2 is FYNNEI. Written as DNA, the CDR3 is TGTGCCAGCAGTGAAGCGGGACAAGGACAGGTTAGGGTCGAGCAGTACTTC. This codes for CASSEAGQGQVRVEQYF.

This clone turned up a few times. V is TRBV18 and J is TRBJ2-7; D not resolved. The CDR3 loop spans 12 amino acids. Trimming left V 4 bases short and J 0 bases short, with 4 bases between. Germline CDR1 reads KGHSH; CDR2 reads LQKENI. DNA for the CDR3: TGTGCCAGCTCACTCCTCTCCTACGAGCAGTACTTC. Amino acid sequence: CASSLLSYEQYF.

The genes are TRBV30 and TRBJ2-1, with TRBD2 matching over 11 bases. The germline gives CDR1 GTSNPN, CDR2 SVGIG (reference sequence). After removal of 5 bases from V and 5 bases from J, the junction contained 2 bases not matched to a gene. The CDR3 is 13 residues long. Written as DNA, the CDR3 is TGTGCCTGGTCGGGACTAGCGGACAATGAGCAGTTCTTC. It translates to CAWSGLADNEQFF.